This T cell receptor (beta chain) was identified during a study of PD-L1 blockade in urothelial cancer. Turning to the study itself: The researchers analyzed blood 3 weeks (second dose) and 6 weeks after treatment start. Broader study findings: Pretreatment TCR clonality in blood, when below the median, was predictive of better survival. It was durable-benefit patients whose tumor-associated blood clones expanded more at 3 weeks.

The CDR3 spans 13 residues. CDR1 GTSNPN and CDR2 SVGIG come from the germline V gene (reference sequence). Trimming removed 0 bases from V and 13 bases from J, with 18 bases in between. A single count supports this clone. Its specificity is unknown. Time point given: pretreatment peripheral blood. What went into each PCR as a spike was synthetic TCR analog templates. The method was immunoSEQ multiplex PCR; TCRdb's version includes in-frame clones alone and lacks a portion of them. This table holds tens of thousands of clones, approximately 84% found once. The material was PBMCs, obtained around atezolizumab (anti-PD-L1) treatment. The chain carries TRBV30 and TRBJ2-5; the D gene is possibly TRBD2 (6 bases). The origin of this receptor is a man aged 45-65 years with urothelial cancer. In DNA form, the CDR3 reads TGTGCCTGGAGTGTATTTACGGGGGATCTTGGGTACTTC. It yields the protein CAWSVFTGDLGYF.